At least ten counts were recorded for the clone carrying this T cell receptor beta chain. Antigen unknown. The read gets to within 3 residues of the CDR3 end, and the germline J gene fills in the rest. The CDR3 is made up of 15 amino acids. V was clipped by 5 bases and J by 1 base, with 12 bases between them. CDR1 is SGHDT and CDR2 is YYEEEE in the germline V gene. The sample belongs to a study of T cell clonality in common variable immunodeficiency. Regarding the study as a whole: Authors noted CVID clonality's cause needs subpopulation repertoire sequencing.

Using immunoSEQ multiplex PCR, the repertoire was profiled, and TCRdb retains in-frame clones only, with some absent. Reported are tens of thousands of clones, none seen only once; the ten largest carry 1.7%. The specimen sequenced was peripheral blood mononuclear cells. The V gene is TRBV5-6, the J gene TRBJ2-2, with D possibly being TRBD1 (6 bases). The receptor's source is a person aged 18-70 years in good health. The CDR3 bases that were read are TGTGCCAGCAGTCCACAGGGCCGGAACACCGGGGAG. This translates into CASSPQGRNTGE. In full, the CDR3 reads CASSPQGRNTGELFF.